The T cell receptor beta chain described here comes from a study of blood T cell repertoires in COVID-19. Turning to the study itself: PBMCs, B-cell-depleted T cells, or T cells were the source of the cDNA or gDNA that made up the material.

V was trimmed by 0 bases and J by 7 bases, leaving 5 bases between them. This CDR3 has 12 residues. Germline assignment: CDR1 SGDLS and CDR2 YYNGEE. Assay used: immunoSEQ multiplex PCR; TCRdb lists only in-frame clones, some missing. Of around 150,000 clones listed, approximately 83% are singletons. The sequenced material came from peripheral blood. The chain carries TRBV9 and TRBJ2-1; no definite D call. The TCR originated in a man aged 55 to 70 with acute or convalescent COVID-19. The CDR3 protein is CASSVERNEQFF. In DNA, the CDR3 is TGTGCCAGCAGCGTAGAACGGAATGAGCAGTTCTTC.